These 22 T cell receptor beta chains were all obtained from the same sample, sequenced in a study of beta chain features in type 1 diabetes (dated by TCRdb to about 2018). The protocol used for the library was the immunoSEQ multiplex PCR assay. The entire amount of isolated RNA was reverse transcribed using the High Capacity cDNA Reverse Transcription Kit, so the sequenced TCRB transcripts were expressed ones. TCRdb mirrors the immuneACCESS table, restricted to in-frame sequences. Some clones are absent from its copies; in checked studies, under half trace to an unresolved V gene, and the reason for the others is unknown. This sample is represented by 220,000 or so clones; 55% to 70% of them were singletons. About 0.05% of the sample lies in the top ten. The sequencing input was naive CD4+ T cells from blood. This specimen's cell subset or site label, interpreted: true naive CD4+ T cells. The receptors were sampled from a man aged 30 to 39 in good health.

The V and J genes are TRBV30 and TRBJ2-1; D not certain. Germline assignment: CDR1 GTSNPN and CDR2 SVGIG (reference sequence). V lost 4 bases and J lost 8, with 9 bases in between. The CDR3 consists of 11 residues. CDR3 nucleotide sequence: TGTGCCTGGAAGGGCTCTGATGAGCAGTTCTTC. Translating gives CAWKGSDEQFF.

The chain carries TRBV4-1 and TRBJ1-2, with no clear D. The germline V gene encodes CDR1 MGHRA and CDR2 YSYEKL. CDR3 length: 14 residues. Trimming shortened V by 1 base and J by 2 bases, and 8 bases separated the two germline ends. This CDR3 is CASSQGQLNYGYTF. CDR3 sequence (DNA): TGCGCCAGCAGCCAAGGACAACTAAACTATGGCTACACCTTC.

V gene TRBV28 combines with J gene TRBJ2-5; TRBD2 matches 12 bases. The CDR3 is 15 residues long. V lost 9 bases to trimming and J lost 6 bases; unmatched junction nucleotides: 11. Germline V gene sequence: CDR1 MDHEN, CDR2 SYDVKM. This CDR3 reads CASTFGLAGSKTQYF. The CDR3 nucleotides read TGTGCCAGTACCTTTGGACTAGCGGGATCGAAGACCCAGTACTTC. Combining the CDR3 with reference TRBV28 and TRBJ2-5 gives the whole variable domain DVKVTQSSRYLVKRTGEKVFLECVQDMDHENMFWYRQDPGLGLRLIYFSYDVKMKEKGDIPEGYSVSREKKERFSLILESASTNQTSMYLCASTFGLAGSKTQYFGPGTRLLVL.

This clone was counted only a few times. The CDR3 nucleotides read TGTGCCTGGAGGCCCCGGACAGGGCCGGATGAGACCCAGTACTTC. Protein: CAWRPRTGPDETQYF. The V and J genes are TRBV30 and TRBJ2-5, with 8 bases lining up with TRBD1. Unmatched junction bases numbered 11, after V lost 3 bases and J lost 5 bases. The CDR3 length is 15 residues. CDR1 GTSNPN and CDR2 SVGIG come from the germline V gene (reference sequence).

The genes are TRBV28 and TRBJ1-2; D gene ambiguous. The CDR3 has 11 residues. Looked up from germline, CDR1 is MDHEN and CDR2 is SYDVKM. Trimming took off 11 bases at V and 8 bases at J, with 15 bases between the two ends. CDR3 amino acids: CAAGRSRGYTF. The CDR3 nucleotides are TGTGCCGCGGGCCGATCCCGAGGCTACACCTTC.

As DNA, the CDR3 is TGCGCCAGCAGTCTTGACTCTGGGGCCAACGTCCTGACTTTC. Residues: CASSLDSGANVLTF. The chain is built from TRBV23-1 and TRBJ2-6; no clear D. TRBV23-1 is treated as an ORF (open reading frame) with a function not yet certain. Trimming left V 4 bases short and J 0 bases short, with 4 bases between. CDR3 size: 14 residues.

V usage is TRBV4-3 and J usage is TRBJ2-3, with 8 bases aligning to TRBD2. CDR1 LGHNA and CDR2 YSLEER come from the germline V gene. V was clipped by 4 bases and J by 3 bases; unmatched bases: 3. The CDR3 totals 14 residues. The CDR3 region has the DNA TGCGCCAGCAGCCTACAGCGGGAGACAGATACGCAGTATTTT. As protein: CASSLQRETDTQYF.

Comments on this clone: Other DNA sequences from this sample encode an identical CDR3 as well. The chain recombines TRBV30 with TRBJ2-1, with TRBD2 as a possible D gene (7 bases). Deletions cut 0 bases from V and 4 bases from J, with 10 bases between. Germline V gene lookup returns CDR1 GTSNPN and CDR2 SVGIG (reference sequence). The CDR3 extends over 14 amino acids. CDR3 sequence (DNA): TGTGCCTGGAGTGTAGGGGGGGGATACAATGAGCAGTTCTTC. It is translated as CAWSVGGGYNEQFF.

The CDR3 DNA reads as TGTGCCTGGAGTCCTTCGACAGGGGGAGCTTTCTTT. Translation gives CAWSPSTGGAFF. The J gene is TRBJ1-1, the V gene TRBV30; 9 bases agree with TRBD1. The V gene's germline CDR1 is GTSNPN and CDR2 SVGIG (reference sequence). The CDR3 loop spans 12 amino acids. J gave up 10 bases and V 2 bases, and 5 bases lay outside the gene matches.

This chain uses TRBV30 with TRBJ1-1; maybe TRBD1 (6 bases). CDR1 and CDR2 from the germline V gene are GTSNPN and SVGIG (reference sequence). CDR3 length: 15 amino acids. Trimming pared 5 bases from V and 7 bases from J, leaving 23 bases between. This chain's CDR3 is CAWAPLTGRRSEAFF. As DNA, the CDR3 is TGTGCCTGGGCACCCCTTACAGGGAGGCGGAGTGAAGCTTTCTTT.

V gene TRBV11-2 combines with J gene TRBJ2-5; 10 bases fit TRBD2. With V trimmed by 7 bases and J by 7 bases, 15 bases remained unmatched. This CDR3 is 16 amino acids long. The germline V gene encodes CDR1 SGHAT and CDR2 FQNNGV. The CDR3 DNA reads TGTGCCAGCACCGAAAATCGAGCGGGAGGGCGATTGACCCAGTACTTC. It specifies CASTENRAGGRLTQYF.

This clone was counted a few times. The gene calls are TRBV29-1 and TRBJ2-3; D may be TRBD1 (6 bases). In germline, CDR1 is SQVTM, CDR2 ANQGSEA. The CDR3 totals 15 residues. The ends were cut back, 1 base at V and 0 bases at J, with 11 bases in the middle. This CDR3 is CSVEVMDSSTDTQYF. The CDR3 DNA follows: TGCAGCGTTGAAGTGATGGACAGTAGCACAGATACGCAGTATTTT.

This chain uses TRBV28 with TRBJ2-5, with a possible D match to TRBD1 (6 bases). CDR3 length: 13 amino acids. The V end was cut by 6 bases, the J end by 4 bases, with 12 bases between. CDR1 is MDHEN and CDR2 is SYDVKM in the germline V gene. CDR3 DNA: TGTGCCAGCAGAAACAGGGTTGGAGAGACCCAGTACTTC. This translates into CASRNRVGETQYF.

The table lists this clone with a count of one. The gene calls are TRBV29-1 and TRBJ1-4; 9 positions agree with TRBD1. Germline V lookup: CDR1 SQVTM, CDR2 ANQGSEA. This CDR3 has 14 residues. The trim removed 6 bases at V and 8 bases at J, leaving 10 bases unmatched. CDR3 protein: CSVRDRASNEKLFF. The DNA for the CDR3 is TGCAGCGTCAGGGACAGGGCATCGAACGAAAAACTGTTTTTT.

The chain couples TRBV7-9 to TRBJ2-2, with a possible D match to TRBD2 (5 bases). Deletions cut 0 bases from V and 3 bases from J, with 8 bases between. CDR3 length: 15 amino acids. CDR1 and CDR2 from the germline V gene are SEHNR and FQNEAQ (reference sequence). The CDR3 DNA reads as TGTGCCAGCAGCTTAGCCACTAGATACACCGGGGAGCTGTTTTTT. Amino acids: CASSLATRYTGELFF. Full variable domain (remainder filled in from reference TRBV7-9 and TRBJ2-2): DTGVSQNPRHKITKRGQNVTFRCDPISEHNRLYWYRQTLGQGPEFLTYFQNEAQLEKSRLLSDRFSAERPKGSFSTLEIQRTEQGDSAMYLCASSLATRYTGELFFGEGSRLTVL.

This clone was counted once. V usage is TRBV29-1 and J usage is TRBJ2-3; D gene unclear. Germline V gene lookup returns CDR1 SQVTM and CDR2 ANQGSEA. The CDR3 totals 12 residues. The V end was cut by 3 bases, the J end by 3 bases, with 7 bases between. The CDR3 region has the DNA TGCAGCGTTGACAAGGGAACAGATACGCAGTATTTT. It translates to CSVDKGTDTQYF.

The V gene is TRBV29-1, the J gene TRBJ2-6; the D gene is possibly TRBD1 (6 bases). Germline CDR1 is SQVTM and CDR2 is ANQGSEA. V dropped 6 bases and J dropped 4 bases, with 10 bases sitting between them. The CDR3 contains 13 residues. The CDR3 loop reads CSVGTSGANVLTF. The CDR3 bases are TGCAGCGTAGGGACATCAGGGGCCAACGTCCTGACTTTC.

V is TRBV9 and J is TRBJ2-4; the D is unclear. Deletions cut 1 base from V and 3 bases from J, with 11 bases between. The CDR3 length is 15 residues. From germline, CDR1 is SGDLS and CDR2 YYNGEE. Here the CDR3 DNA reads TGTGCCAGCAGCGTAAACTGGGATGGCAAAAACATTCAGTACTTC. Translated, it gives CASSVNWDGKNIQYF.

V usage is TRBV19 and J usage is TRBJ1-2; unclear D gene. CDR3 length: 15 amino acids. The germline gives CDR1 LNHDA, CDR2 SQIVND (reference sequence). V was clipped by 5 bases and J by 3 bases, with 16 bases between them. In DNA, the CDR3 is TGTGCCAGTAGTCCCCAGGCGGTTGGGGACTATGGCTACACCTTC. It translates to CASSPQAVGDYGYTF.

The J gene is TRBJ2-5, the V gene TRBV4-3; 7 nucleotides match TRBD2. Per germline, CDR1 LGHNA and CDR2 YSLEER. The CDR3 is made up of 18 amino acids. With V trimmed by 0 bases and J by 7 bases, 17 bases remained unmatched. The CDR3 bases are TGCGCCAGCAGCCAAGATGTGGGAGGGCCTTCCCTCGGAGGGACCCAGTACTTC. This sequence encodes CASSQDVGGPSLGGTQYF.

This clone was seen once. V and J are TRBV5-1 and TRBJ1-1; weak D call: TRBD1 (5 bases). Germline loops: CDR1 SGHRS, CDR2 YFSETQ. CDR3 size: 14 residues. V shed 5 bases and J shed 0 bases, with 11 bases lying between them. CDR3 DNA: TGCGCCAGCAGTAGGGGTCCTATGAACACTGAAGCTTTCTTT. Its translation: CASSRGPMNTEAFF.

The chain couples TRBV28 to TRBJ2-5; 8 positions agree with TRBD1. The CDR3 loop spans 14 amino acids. The V gene end was trimmed by 3 bases and the J gene end by 6 bases; junction bases not matched to a gene: 6. CDR1 MDHEN and CDR2 SYDVKM come from the germline V gene. The CDR3 DNA follows: TGTGCCAGCAGTTTGGACAGGGCGTCCAAGACCCAGTACTTC. This codes for CASSLDRASKTQYF. The full variable domain, completed using reference TRBV28 and TRBJ2-5, is DVKVTQSSRYLVKRTGEKVFLECVQDMDHENMFWYRQDPGLGLRLIYFSYDVKMKEKGDIPEGYSVSREKKERFSLILESASTNQTSMYLCASSLDRASKTQYFGPGTRLLVL.